The T cell receptor (beta chain) described here comes from a study of T cell changes during pregnancy in multiple sclerosis. TCRdb's copy holds only in-frame clones and misses some; the assay was immunoSEQ multiplex PCR. The table shows 30,000 to 40,000 clones, with 90% to 95% occurring only once. Per germline, CDR1 MNHEY and CDR2 SVGAGI. There are 16 residues in the CDR3. V shed 4 bases and J 5 bases; nucleotides not matched to a gene: 10. This TCR came from a female donor in good health, enrolled as a control in a pregnancy study. This chain connects TRBV6-5 to TRBJ2-2, with 7 bases identical to TRBD1. This specimen was CD4+ T cells from peripheral blood mononuclear cells, taken in the third trimester of pregnancy. The CDR3 DNA sequence: TGTGCCAGCAGTTCCAACAGGGGAAAGGGGACCGGGGAGCTGTTTTTT. Protein: CASSSNRGKGTGELFF.